The 26 T cell receptor beta chains below come from one sample, sequenced in a study of human T cells and chemical hapten exposure. TCRdb reprocessed the RACE reads with MiXCR, giving one entry per CDR3 protein. This repertoire shows about 190,000 distinct CDR3 sequences, 24% found once; its top ten account for roughly 2.3%. Time point meaning: patch test 3, about 24 weeks after DPC sensitization. Stated treatment: therapeutic diphenylcyclopropenone sensitization with weekly scalp DPC. Sequences were derived from whole blood, sampled in connection with sensitization to the hapten diphenylcyclopropenone (DPC). The receptor set was obtained from a woman between 40 and 50 years old with alopecia areata. Some clones in this sample may be carry-over from other donors' samples.

The V gene is TRBV20-1, the J gene TRBJ2-7, with 7 positions matching TRBD1. This CDR3 spans 13 amino acids. In germline, CDR1 is DFQATT, CDR2 SNEGSKA (reference sequence). V shed 5 bases, J shed 1 base, and the junction held 5 bases outside the gene matches. In nucleotides, the CDR3 is TGCAGTGCTCAGACAGGGAAGTCCTACGAGCAGTACTTC. This gives the protein CSAQTGKSYEQYF.

The rearrangement links TRBV24-1 to TRBJ1-2; TRBD1 aligns across 10 bases. Trimming cost V 3 bases and J 5 bases; bases outside gene matches: 5. Germline values: CDR1 KGHDR, CDR2 SFDVKD. The CDR3 is 15 amino acids. The CDR3 nucleotides are TGTGCCACCAGTGATCGGGACAGGGGACGGTATGGCTACACCTTC. It is translated as CATSDRDRGRYGYTF.

V gene TRBV27 combines with J gene TRBJ1-1; D is perhaps TRBD1 (6 bases). Germline CDR1 and CDR2: MNHEY and SMNVEV (reference sequence). The CDR3 runs 16 residues. Between the trimmed V and J ends, which lost 2 bases and 6 bases, there was a span of 19 bases. The CDR3 region is CASSLKDSAGGAEAFF. CDR3 nucleotide sequence: TGTGCCAGCAGTTTAAAGGACAGCGCCGGTGGGGCTGAAGCTTTCTTT.

This chain links TRBV7-8 with TRBJ1-4; possibly TRBD1 for D (6 bases). Trimming shortened V by 4 bases and J by 14 bases, and 11 bases separated the two germline ends. The CDR3 is made up of 11 amino acids. Per germline, CDR1 SGHVS and CDR2 FQNEAQ. The DNA for the CDR3 is TGTGCCAGCAGCTATACAGGGTTCCTGTTTTTT. Translation: CASSYTGFLFF.

The table lists this clonotype with many counts. The rearrangement links TRBV7-2 to TRBJ1-1; no clear D. Germline CDR1 is SGHTA and CDR2 is FQGNSA. This CDR3 comprises 14 residues. V gave up 2 bases and J gave up 0 bases, with 7 bases separating them. The CDR3 bases are TGTGCCAGCAGCTTAATGATGGTGAACACTGAAGCTTTCTTT. Its protein product is CASSLMMVNTEAFF.

The gene calls are TRBV27 and TRBJ1-5, with D perhaps TRBD1 (6 bases). Germline CDR1 reads MNHEY; CDR2 reads SMNVEV (reference sequence). This CDR3 comprises 14 residues. V lost 6 bases to trimming and J lost 7 bases, with 16 bases between them. This CDR3 reads CASREWGAGQPQHF. CDR3 coding DNA: TGTGCCAGCAGGGAATGGGGGGCGGGACAGCCCCAGCATTTT.

This clonotype was detected only a few times. The rearrangement links TRBV25-1 to TRBJ2-7; TRBD2 agrees at 9 bases. V lost 6 bases and J lost 3; bases outside the gene matches: 3. This CDR3 region has 13 residues. The germline gives CDR1 MGHDK, CDR2 SYGVNS. CDR3 in amino acids: CASRASGIYEQYF. The DNA for the CDR3 is TGTGCCAGCAGGGCTAGCGGGATCTACGAGCAGTACTTC.

The chain combines TRBV12-3 or TRBV12-4 with TRBJ1-2, with D maybe TRBD1 (5 bases). Trimming took off 3 bases at V and 2 bases at J, with 10 bases between the two ends. This CDR3 contains 14 residues. DNA of the CDR3: TGTGCCAGCAGTTTGTCGGGGGAGAACTATGGCTACACCTTC. As protein: CASSLSGENYGYTF.

The J gene is TRBJ1-5, the V gene TRBV28; D is ambiguous. Between the trimmed V and J ends, which lost 11 bases and 4 bases, there was a span of 15 bases. The CDR3 runs 13 residues. Looked up from germline, CDR1 is MDHEN and CDR2 is SYDVKM. The CDR3 DNA is TGTGCCTCCCAGGACGGCTGGAATCAGCCCCAGCATTTT. Translation: CASQDGWNQPQHF.

The V and J genes are TRBV7-2 and TRBJ1-6, with D tentatively TRBD1 (5 bases). Germline V gives CDR1 SGHTA, CDR2 FQGNSA. CDR3 size: 13 residues. Trimming removed 5 bases from V and 7 bases from J, with 9 bases in between. CDR3 coding DNA: TGTGCCAGCAGCCCCAACAGGAATTCACCCCTCCACTTT. This sequence encodes CASSPNRNSPLHF.

This clonotype occurred a few times. This chain uses TRBV6-5 with TRBJ2-5; possibly TRBD1 for D (6 bases). Germline CDR1 MNHEY, CDR2 SVGAGI. This CDR3 has 14 amino acids. Trimming stripped 1 base from V and 8 bases from J, with 14 bases between. The CDR3: CASSYYDRSGTQYF. The CDR3, as DNA: TGTGCCAGCAGTTACTACGACAGGTCCGGAACCCAGTACTTC.

This sequence joins TRBV6-5 and TRBJ2-5; possibly TRBD1 for D (6 bases). Germline CDR1 and CDR2: MNHEY and SVGAGI. The germline V and J ends were trimmed by 2 bases and 4 bases, with 11 bases remaining between them. The length of the CDR3 is 14 residues. The CDR3 nucleotides are TGTGCCAGCAGTTACGCCCAGGGGAGAGAGACCCAGTACTTC. Protein product: CASSYAQGRETQYF.

This clonotype came up a few times. This chain uses TRBV12-3 or TRBV12-4 with TRBJ2-1, with D unresolved. V lost 6 bases and J lost 7, with 10 bases in between. This CDR3 is 12 amino acids long. The CDR3 DNA reads TGTGCCAGCAGCCTTATTCGTAATGAGCAGTTCTTC. Translating it yields CASSLIRNEQFF.

This clonotype was detected many times. This chain links TRBV5-1 with TRBJ2-5; D is undetermined. Deletions cut 1 base from V and 5 bases from J, with 18 bases between. The CDR3 extends over 16 amino acids. The V gene's germline CDR1 is SGHRS and CDR2 YFSETQ. For the CDR3, the DNA is TGCGCCAGCAGCTTGAGTCCCAGGACGGTCGGGGAGACCCAGTACTTC. Protein: CASSLSPRTVGETQYF.

This clonotype was seen ten or more times. The chain combines TRBV20-1 with TRBJ2-1; 8 bases fit TRBD2. V lost 3 bases, J lost 6 bases, and 13 bases stayed unmatched. The CDR3 extends over 16 amino acids. Per the germline V gene, CDR1 is DFQATT and CDR2 is SNEGSKA (reference sequence). CDR3 bases: TGCAGTGCTAGTTCCCCATCCGGGGGGGCCTCCAATGAGCAGTTCTTC. As protein: CSASSPSGGASNEQFF.

This sequence joins TRBV28 and TRBJ2-1; D might be TRBD1 (6 bases). The CDR3 has 14 residues. V lost 3 bases and J 3 bases, leaving 9 bases between the germline ends. Germline V gene lookup returns CDR1 MDHEN and CDR2 SYDVKM. CDR3 sequence reads: CASSLTGIYNEQFF. In DNA form, the CDR3 reads TGTGCCAGCAGTTTGACAGGAATCTACAATGAGCAGTTCTTC.

The J gene is TRBJ2-1, the V gene TRBV20-1; D is possibly TRBD1 or TRBD2 (5 bases each). The CDR3 length is 15 residues. The V gene lost 6 bases and the J gene lost 3 bases, with 18 bases spanning the gap. Germline V lookup: CDR1 DFQATT, CDR2 SNEGSKA (reference sequence). The CDR3 DNA sequence: TGCAGTGCCACCCGGGGTGGGGGTGGCTACAATGAGCAGTTCTTC. This encodes CSATRGGGGYNEQFF.

This clonotype was seen a few times. The chain employs TRBV6-5 and TRBJ1-2, with a possible D match to TRBD1 (5 bases). The CDR3 consists of 15 residues. The V end lost 10 bases, the J end lost 4 bases, and 22 bases lay between the germline ends. The germline V gene encodes CDR1 MNHEY and CDR2 SVGAGI. The CDR3 region is CAIASSGLDGYGYTF. Written as DNA, the CDR3 is TGTGCCATCGCATCGTCGGGGCTGGATGGCTATGGCTACACCTTC.

V gene TRBV7-3 combines with J gene TRBJ2-5; TRBD2 aligns across 10 bases. J gave up 5 bases and V 5 bases, and 8 bases lay outside the gene matches. Germline lookup yields CDR1 SGHTA and CDR2 FQGTGA. The CDR3 runs to 15 residues. CDR3 amino acids: CASSATGTSVETQYF. CDR3 nucleotide sequence: TGTGCCAGCAGCGCCACCGGGACTAGCGTTGAGACCCAGTACTTC. The complete variable domain, with remaining parts taken from reference TRBV7-3 and TRBJ2-5, reads GAGVSQTPSNKVTEKGKYVELRCDPISGHTALYWYRQSLGQGPEFLIYFQGTGAADDSGLPNDRFFAVRPEGSVSTLKIQRTERGDSAVYLCASSATGTSVETQYFGPGTRLLVL.

This clonotype was counted only a few times. The genes are TRBV6-2 or TRBV6-3 and TRBJ1-5; 7 bases map to TRBD1. CDR1 MNHEY and CDR2 SVGEGT come from the germline V gene. The CDR3 loop spans 14 amino acids. Germline trimming cut 6 bases from V and 7 bases from J; bases unmatched to any gene: 9. In DNA, the CDR3 is TGTGCCAGCAGAGGCCAGGGGGGGATACAGCCCCAGCATTTT. Its protein is CASRGQGGIQPQHF.

The chain carries TRBV15 and TRBJ2-4; D not resolved. V lost 5 bases, J lost 6 bases, and 8 bases lay in between. This CDR3 is built from 12 residues. The V gene's germline CDR1 is LNHNV and CDR2 YYDKDF (reference sequence). The CDR3 sequence: CATSQTGNIQYF. CDR3 nucleotides: TGTGCCACCAGCCAGACTGGAAACATTCAGTACTTC.

V and J are TRBV24-1 and TRBJ2-2, with TRBD2 as a possible D gene (6 bases). The V end lost 1 base, the J end lost 9 bases, and 17 bases lay between the germline ends. The CDR3 runs to 16 residues. Germline CDR1 is KGHDR and CDR2 is SFDVKD. The CDR3 DNA reads as TGTGCCACCAGTGATTTTAACGCGGGGAAGGGATGGGAGCTGTTTTTT. Translated: CATSDFNAGKGWELFF.

This clonotype was found a few times. The rearrangement uses TRBV6-5 and TRBJ1-6, with 7 bases that match TRBD1. After removal of 6 bases from V and 7 bases from J, the junction contained 9 bases not matched to a gene. The CDR3 contains 15 residues. Germline CDR1 reads MNHEY; CDR2 reads SVGAGI. In DNA, the CDR3 is TGTGCCAGCAGATCAGCCGGGACAGCGAATTCACCCCTCCACTTT. This translates into CASRSAGTANSPLHF.

The chain couples TRBV20-1 to TRBJ2-7; 7 bases fit TRBD1. Looked up from germline, CDR1 is DFQATT and CDR2 is SNEGSKA (reference sequence). The CDR3 runs 14 residues. V was clipped by 6 bases and J by 3 bases; unmatched bases: 11. The chain's CDR3 is CSAVIGTADYEQYF. Here the CDR3 DNA reads TGCAGTGCCGTTATCGGGACAGCCGACTACGAGCAGTACTTC.

This clonotype was seen a few times. The chain is built from TRBV11-1 and TRBJ2-7; tentative D call: TRBD2 (7 bases). The CDR3 sequence is 15 residues long. Germline V lookup: CDR1 SGHAT, CDR2 FQDESV (reference sequence). V was shortened by 5 bases and J by 5 bases, with 19 bases between the two germline ends. DNA of the CDR3: TGTGCCAGCAGCAGACGGACAGCGGGGTTGAACGAGCAGTACTTC. Its translation: CASSRRTAGLNEQYF.

The V call is TRBV7-2, the J call TRBJ2-7; the match to TRBD2 covers 9 bases. The CDR3 runs to 14 residues. V shed 5 bases and J 2 bases; nucleotides not matched to a gene: 4. Looked up from germline, CDR1 is SGHTA and CDR2 is FQGNSA. CDR3 sequence: CASSPVAGAYEQYF. CDR3 sequence (DNA): TGTGCCAGCAGCCCAGTAGCGGGAGCCTACGAGCAGTACTTC. Variable domain in full (rest from reference TRBV7-2 and TRBJ2-7): GAGVSQSPSNKVTEKGKDVELRCDPISGHTALYWYRQSLGQGLEFLIYFQGNSAPDKSGLPSDRFSAERTGGSVSTLTIQRTQQEDSAVYLCASSPVAGAYEQYFGPGTRLTVT.